This T cell receptor (beta chain) was identified in a study of blood T cell repertoires in COVID-19. Trimming took 9 bases from V and 1 from J, leaving 8 bases between them. The CDR3 spans 12 residues. Germline CDR1 and CDR2: KGHDR and SFDVKD. TCRdb's copy holds only in-frame clones and misses some; the assay was immunoSEQ multiplex PCR. The data hold about 280,000 clones, with approximately 88% observed a single time. The study recruited people aged roughly 18 to 89 years across roughly 25 US areas. The clonotype comes from a woman younger than 45 who had recovered from COVID-19. The chain carries TRBV24-1 and TRBJ2-5; D is undetermined. Material for sequencing was PBMCs or T cells enriched from blood (not recorded which). The CDR3 DNA is TGTGCCACCTCAGACTCCCAAGAGACCCAGTACTTC. Translation: CATSDSQETQYF.